Presented here are 24 T cell receptor beta chains from one specimen sequenced in a study of spatial heterogeneity in lung cancer. These TCRs' antigens remain unknown. TCRdb called the 5' RACE reads again in MiXCR, with one record for every CDR3 protein. The data contain about 24,000 distinct CDR3 sequences, 8.8% of them seen just once; the ten biggest clones take up about 7.7%. Study-level points and caveats: How many expanded intratumoral alpha and beta TCRs were present tracked the tumor mutation count, which was a count of nonsynonymous mutations.

Noted time point: sample taken at primary tumor resection. The sample in question was lung tumor tissue, obtained at surgery. The receptors come from a male donor with early-stage non-small cell lung cancer.

This clonotype has a handful of counts. This chain connects TRBV12-3 or TRBV12-4 to TRBJ1-4; D gene uncertain. The V and J ends lost 4 bases and 5 bases respectively, with 5 bases between them. This CDR3 spans 12 amino acids. The CDR3 protein is CASSSDNEKLFF. The CDR3 nucleotides are TGTGCCAGCAGTTCTGACAATGAAAAACTGTTTTTT.

This clonotype was observed at least ten times. The rearrangement uses TRBV16 and TRBJ1-5; D not certain. CDR1 KGHSY and CDR2 FQNENV come from the germline V gene. The CDR3 totals 13 residues. Trimming left V 8 bases short and J 4 bases short, with 12 bases between. As DNA, the CDR3 is TGTGCCAGCCGATTGGGCAGGAATCAGCCCCAGCATTTT. It codes for CASRLGRNQPQHF.

This clonotype was recorded many times. The chain links TRBV27 to TRBJ2-5, with D perhaps TRBD2 (5 bases). Trimming pared 8 bases from V and 3 bases from J, leaving 19 bases between. This CDR3 comprises 15 residues. CDR1 MNHEY and CDR2 SMNVEV come from the germline V gene (reference sequence). CDR3 in amino acids: CASPPRRMWEETQYF. The CDR3 DNA reads as TGTGCCAGCCCTCCACGGAGGATGTGGGAAGAGACCCAGTACTTC.

In this sample, this clonotype turned up a few times. This sequence joins TRBV30 and TRBJ2-6; no clear D gene. CDR3 length: 15 residues. Germline V gene sequence: CDR1 GTSNPN, CDR2 SVGIG (reference sequence). With 5 bases removed from V and 1 base from J, the gap between germline ends came to 12 bases. CDR3 loop: CAWSHPESGANVLTF. The CDR3, as DNA: TGTGCCTGGTCGCACCCTGAATCTGGGGCCAACGTCCTGACTTTC. Looking up the rest from reference TRBV30 and TRBJ2-6 gives the full variable domain: SQTIHQWPATLVQPVGSPLSLECTVEGTSNPNLYWYRQAAGRGLQLLFYSVGIGQISSEVPQNLSASRPQDRQFILSSKKLLLSDSGFYLCAWSHPESGANVLTFGAGSRLTVL.

This clonotype was picked up a small number of times. At one boundary the junction diverges from the germline segment, which might be a read error. The V call is TRBV7-9, the J call TRBJ1-1; TRBD1 matches at 7 bases. The CDR3 extends over 15 amino acids. CDR1 is SEHNR and CDR2 is FQNEAQ in the germline V gene (reference sequence). CDR3: CASRPPTGMNTEASF. The CDR3, as DNA: TGTGCCAGCAGACCCCCGACAGGGATGAACACTGAAGCTTCCTTT.

This clonotype appeared many times. The CDR3 is CASTRGQSQETQYF. CDR3 nucleotides: TGCGCCAGCACTCGTGGACAGAGTCAAGAGACCCAGTACTTC. This sequence joins TRBV5-1 and TRBJ2-5, with a tentative D call TRBD1 (6 bases). The CDR3 extends over 14 amino acids. V was cut by 6 bases and J by 2 bases, with 14 bases left in between. CDR1 is SGHRS and CDR2 is YFSETQ in the germline V gene.

The sample holds many counts of this clonotype. The gene calls are TRBV28 and TRBJ2-1; a weak D match, TRBD2 (6 bases). CDR3 length: 17 residues. Trimming removed 7 bases at V and 7 bases at J, with 26 bases between. Germline assignment: CDR1 MDHEN and CDR2 SYDVKM. CDR3 sequence: CASTSGTSSGNGNEQFF. In nucleotides, the CDR3 is TGTGCCAGCACCTCTGGGACTTCCAGCGGCAATGGAAATGAGCAGTTCTTC.

This clonotype was found many times. The chain carries TRBV29-1 and TRBJ2-1, with 7 bases matching TRBD1. CDR3 length: 14 amino acids. V trimming: 7 bases; J trimming: 0 bases; junction bases outside the gene matches: 6. Germline CDR1 is SQVTM and CDR2 is ANQGSEA. In DNA form, the CDR3 reads TGCAGCGGGTCCAGGGGGAGCTCCTACAATGAGCAGTTCTTC. Translation: CSGSRGSSYNEQFF.

The chain joins TRBV5-1 to TRBJ2-7; 8 nucleotides align to TRBD2. The CDR3 is 14 residues long. V was clipped by 3 bases and J by 3 bases; unmatched bases: 5. CDR1 SGHRS and CDR2 YFSETQ come from the germline V gene. CDR3 sequence reads: CASSYTSGFYEQYF. The CDR3 bases are TGCGCCAGCAGCTACACTAGCGGTTTCTACGAGCAGTACTTC.

This clonotype was observed at least ten times. The CDR3 sequence: CASSVGLAGGDTGELFF. The CDR3 DNA is TGTGCCAGCAGCGTGGGGCTAGCGGGAGGCGACACCGGGGAGCTGTTTTTT. This chain joins TRBV9 and TRBJ2-2; 11 positions match TRBD2. The trim removed 2 bases at V and 3 bases at J, leaving 6 bases unmatched. CDR1 and CDR2 (germline): SGDLS, YYNGEE. The CDR3 covers 17 residues.

In this sample, this clonotype turned up many times. V and J are TRBV5-1 and TRBJ1-1; TRBD1 might be the D (6 bases). The CDR3 runs to 13 residues. With 0 bases removed from V and 8 bases from J, the gap between germline ends came to 11 bases. Germline V lookup: CDR1 SGHRS, CDR2 YFSETQ. The CDR3 reads CASSLGGRQEAFF. DNA for the CDR3: TGCGCCAGCAGCTTGGGGGGGCGACAGGAAGCTTTCTTT. Complete variable domain (other parts from reference TRBV5-1 and TRBJ1-1): KAGVTQTPRYLIKTRGQQVTLSCSPISGHRSVSWYQQTPGQGLQFLFEYFSETQRNKGNFPGRFSGRQFSNSRSEMNVSTLELGDSALYLCASSLGGRQEAFFGQGTRLTVV.

This clonotype was found a few times. The rearrangement links TRBV5-1 to TRBJ2-1, with 7 bases identical to TRBD2. V shed 0 bases and J 4 bases; nucleotides not matched to a gene: 4. CDR1 is SGHRS, CDR2 YFSETQ, per germline. This CDR3 is 15 amino acids long. This chain's CDR3 is CASSLEASGYNEQFF. In DNA, the CDR3 is TGCGCCAGCAGCTTGGAGGCTAGCGGTTACAATGAGCAGTTCTTC.

This clonotype showed up many times. The rearrangement links TRBV29-1 to TRBJ2-5; TRBD2 matches at 10 bases. The CDR3 covers 14 residues. Per germline, CDR1 SQVTM and CDR2 ANQGSEA. Trimming took 6 bases from V and 7 from J; bases not matched to a gene: 11. The CDR3 sequence is CSVRAGGGSVTQYF. DNA of the CDR3: TGCAGCGTGAGAGCGGGAGGGGGGTCTGTGACCCAGTACTTC.

This clonotype is deemed large (0.1 to 1%). The J gene is TRBJ2-3, the V gene TRBV5-4; D remains unclear. Germline V gene sequence: CDR1 SGHNT, CDR2 YYREEE (reference sequence). CDR3 length: 13 residues. V lost 4 bases and J 5 bases, leaving 11 bases between the germline ends. In DNA, the CDR3 is TGTGCCAGCAGCCCGGTCCCGCGAGATACGCAGTATTTT. It is translated as CASSPVPRDTQYF.

At least ten counts were recorded for this clonotype. The chain is built from TRBV5-5 and TRBJ1-5; 7 positions agree with TRBD1. V lost 4 bases, J lost 5 bases, and 6 bases stayed unmatched. Germline V gives CDR1 SGHKS, CDR2 YYEKEE (reference sequence). There are 14 residues in the CDR3. Here the CDR3 reads CASSPQGRDQPQHF. The CDR3 DNA is TGTGCCAGCAGCCCACAGGGGAGGGATCAGCCCCAGCATTTT.

This clonotype was seen at least ten times. The chain joins TRBV9 to TRBJ2-3; D gene uncertain. V was clipped by 0 bases and J by 1 base, with 3 bases between them. This CDR3 contains 13 residues. CDR1 SGDLS and CDR2 YYNGEE come from the germline V gene. The CDR3 DNA is TGTGCCAGCAGCGTAGGGGGCACAGATACGCAGTATTTT. Amino acid sequence: CASSVGGTDTQYF.

This clonotype was seen repeatedly, ten times or more. V and J are TRBV12-3 or TRBV12-4 and TRBJ2-3, with D perhaps TRBD2 (6 bases). Trimming shortened V by 4 bases and J by 5 bases, and 7 bases separated the two germline ends. This CDR3 spans 12 amino acids. The CDR3 sequence: CASSWRGDTQYF. Written as DNA, the CDR3 is TGTGCCAGCAGTTGGAGGGGAGATACGCAGTATTTT.

By its share, this clonotype is medium-sized. The chain couples TRBV20-1 to TRBJ2-7; the D gene could be TRBD1 or TRBD2 (5 bases each). Germline V gives CDR1 DFQATT, CDR2 SNEGSKA (reference sequence). Trimming took 3 bases from V and 6 from J, leaving 21 bases between them. The CDR3 is 15 amino acids. CDR3 nucleotide sequence: TGCAGTGCTAGGGCCCGAGGGGACCCCCTTCGCGAGCAGTACTTC. The encoded protein is CSARARGDPLREQYF.

This clonotype was detected only a few times. The chain links TRBV2 to TRBJ1-1, with a possible D match to TRBD1 (5 bases). CDR1 and CDR2 from the germline V gene are SNHLY and FYNNEI. This CDR3 has 14 amino acids. Trimming pared 6 bases from V and 6 bases from J, leaving 17 bases between. The CDR3 DNA sequence: TGTGCCAGCAGACCTGGGACGGCGTACCCTGAAGCTTTCTTT. Translation gives CASRPGTAYPEAFF.

This clonotype was observed a handful of times. Written as DNA, the CDR3 is TGTGCCAGCAGCCCCGGACGTCTCTACGAGCAGTACTTC. Encoded protein: CASSPGRLYEQYF. The gene calls are TRBV7-8 and TRBJ2-7; D is unresolved. CDR1 and CDR2 from the germline V gene are SGHVS and FQNEAQ. The length of the CDR3 is 13 residues. V lost 5 bases, J lost 3 bases, and 11 bases lay in between.

This clonotype was detected ten times or more. CDR3 bases: TGTGCCAGCAGCCCCACGACTTTAAGGACAGGGGGTTTCAATCAGCCCCAGCATTTT. Its translation is CASSPTTLRTGGFNQPQHF. The rearrangement links TRBV28 to TRBJ1-5; 10 bases are shared with TRBD1. From germline, CDR1 is MDHEN and CDR2 SYDVKM. The CDR3 has 19 residues. The ends lost 6 bases at V and 3 bases at J; junction bases unmatched: 17. The whole variable domain, remainder taken from reference TRBV28 and TRBJ1-5, is DVKVTQSSRYLVKRTGEKVFLECVQDMDHENMFWYRQDPGLGLRLIYFSYDVKMKEKGDIPEGYSVSREKKERFSLILESASTNQTSMYLCASSPTTLRTGGFNQPQHFGDGTRLSIL.

This clonotype showed up many times. This sequence joins TRBV30 and TRBJ1-1, with D possibly TRBD1 on 6 matching bases. Germline assignment: CDR1 GTSNPN and CDR2 SVGIG (reference sequence). Trimming shortened V by 4 bases and J by 0 bases, and 12 bases separated the two germline ends. CDR3 length: 14 residues. CDR3 region: CAWNLGQLNTEAFF. The CDR3 nucleotides are TGTGCCTGGAATTTAGGACAGTTGAACACTGAAGCTTTCTTT. Using reference TRBV30 and TRBJ1-1 for the parts outside the CDR3, the full variable domain is SQTIHQWPATLVQPVGSPLSLECTVEGTSNPNLYWYRQAAGRGLQLLFYSVGIGQISSEVPQNLSASRPQDRQFILSSKKLLLSDSGFYLCAWNLGQLNTEAFFGQGTRLTVV.

J is TRBJ2-1 and V is TRBV6-5; a possible D gene is TRBD2 (5 bases). Between the trimmed V and J ends, which lost 0 bases and 4 bases, there was a span of 10 bases. Germline CDR1 and CDR2: MNHEY and SVGAGI. CDR3 length: 15 amino acids. CDR3 region: CASSYSFTGYNEQFF. DNA of the CDR3: TGTGCCAGCAGTTACTCATTTACGGGATACAATGAGCAGTTCTTC.

This clonotype was observed a handful of times. The chain has TRBV7-8 and TRBJ2-7; 7 nucleotides align to TRBD1. Germline CDR1 is SGHVS and CDR2 is FQNEAQ. This CDR3 region has 14 residues. The J segment lost 2 bases and the V segment lost 5 bases, leaving 6 bases of the junction unmatched. The CDR3 DNA is TGTGCCAGCAGCATCCCGGACAGGACCTACGAGCAGTACTTC. This gives the protein CASSIPDRTYEQYF.